These T cell receptor beta chains were read from a single sample in a study of blood T cell repertoires in COVID-19. The table came from immunoSEQ multiplex PCR; TCRdb's copy has only in-frame clones and leaves some out. The sample includes about 210,000 clones, approximately 89% of them seen just once. Material: peripheral blood. These receptors were obtained from a middle-aged woman with acute or convalescent COVID-19. CDR3s include the opening cysteine and the closing phenylalanine or tryptophan. D genes are given only for firm matches. Some rows mark clone size as missing; the rest say once, few, many or name a class of expanded clone.

CDR3 protein	CDR3 DNA	V gene	J gene	D gene	clone size
CASSPRESSVLSRETQYF	TGTGCCAGCAGCCCGAGGGAGAGTAGCGTGTTATCCCGAGAGACCCAGTACTTC	TRBV4-2	TRBJ2-5	NA	many
CATRDRGRLSCQPQHF	TGTGCCACCCGGGACAGGGGGCGCCTGAGCTGTCAGCCCCAGCATTTT	TRBV24-1	TRBJ1-5	TRBD1	NA
CASSPTGDLGYTF	TGCGCCAGCAGCCCCACAGGGGATCTTGGCTACACCTTC	TRBV5-1	TRBJ1-2	TRBD1	NA
CASSVGLAGVETQYF	TGTGCCAGCAGCGTTGGACTAGCGGGGGTGGAGACCCAGTACTTC	TRBV9	TRBJ2-5	TRBD2	once
CASSPQGGETSTDTQYF	TGTGCCAGCAGTCCACAAGGGGGAGAGACTAGCACAGATACGCAGTATTTT	TRBV25-1	TRBJ2-3	NA	NA
CASSEDGGSTDTQYF	TGCGCCAGCAGTGAAGATGGGGGGTCCACAGATACGCAGTATTTT	TRBV10-1	TRBJ2-3	NA	NA
CASSHGQGTYGYTF	TGTGCCAGCAGCCATGGACAGGGAACGTATGGCTACACCTTC	TRBV14	TRBJ1-2	TRBD1	NA
CASSFSPAGLHVPF	TGTGCCAGCAGCTTTTCCCCGGCCGGACTGCATGTCCCATTT	TRBV5-6	TRBJ1-6	NA	NA
CASSDGTGSSSPLHF	TGTGCCAGCTCTGACGGGACAGGATCGAGTTCACCCCTCCACTTT	TRBV18	TRBJ1-6	TRBD1	NA
CASRYRENDQPQHF	TGTGCCAGCAGGTACAGGGAAAACGATCAGCCCCAGCATTTT	TRBV6-4	TRBJ1-5	NA	NA
CASSPPGDSGYTF	TGTGCCAGCAGTCCCCCCGGGGATTCTGGCTACACCTTC	TRBV12-3/TRBV12-4	TRBJ1-2	NA	NA
CASHPGQHLYGYTF	TGTGCCAGTCACCCGGGACAGCACTTATATGGCTACACCTTC	TRBV19	TRBJ1-2	TRBD1	NA
CASSSTGYGYTF	TGTGCCAGCAGTTCGACAGGCTATGGCTACACCTTC	TRBV6-6	TRBJ1-2	NA	NA
CASSPGQGAGNTGELFF	TGTGCCAGTAGTCCTGGACAGGGGGCAGGGAACACCGGGGAGCTGTTTTTT	TRBV19	TRBJ2-2	TRBD1	NA
CASRTSGGRPPGANVLTF	TGTGCCAGTAGAACTAGCGGGGGGCGCCCCCCTGGGGCCAACGTCCTGACTTTC	TRBV19	TRBJ2-6	TRBD2	NA
CASSARDRTNYGYTF	TGTGCCAGCAGCGCCCGGGACAGAACTAACTATGGCTACACCTTC	TRBV21-1	TRBJ1-2	NA	NA
CASSHFSRGRSYNEQFF	TGTGCCAGCAGCCATTTTTCCAGGGGGAGGTCCTACAATGAGCAGTTCTTC	TRBV4-2	TRBJ2-1	NA	NA
CASSGRGGYTF	TGTGCCAGCAGTGGTCGGGGTGGCTACACCTTC	TRBV6-1	TRBJ1-2	NA	NA
CASSLSVPGGGYGYTF	TGTGCCAGCAGTTTATCGGTACCAGGGGGCGGCTATGGCTACACCTTC	TRBV27	TRBJ1-2	TRBD1	NA
CASTSLGGQNTGELFF	TGTGCCAGTACTTCTTTGGGAGGCCAGAACACCGGGGAGCTGTTTTTT	TRBV19	TRBJ2-2	NA	NA
CASSDLGGGRETQYF	TGTGCCAGCAGCGATCTCGGAGGGGGCAGAGAGACCCAGTACTTC	TRBV9	TRBJ2-5	NA	NA
CAWSINREAFF	TGTGCCTGGAGCATCAACAGGGAAGCTTTCTTT	TRBV30	TRBJ1-1	NA	NA
CASSVAREGGYGYTF	TGTGCCAGCAGCGTAGCAAGGGAGGGGGGCTATGGCTACACCTTC	TRBV9	TRBJ1-2	NA	NA
CASSGNYKRGGTDTQYF	TGCGCCAGCAGTGGCAACTACAAGCGGGGGGGCACAGATACGCAGTATTTT	TRBV10-2	TRBJ2-3	TRBD2	NA
CASSLRGSRNEKLFF	TGTGCCAGCAGTCTAAGGGGTTCTCGAAATGAAAAACTGTTTTTT	TRBV7-8	TRBJ1-4	NA	NA
CATSDERGWPQHF	TGTGCCACCAGTGATGAAAGGGGTTGGCCCCAGCATTTT	TRBV24-1	TRBJ1-5	NA	NA
CSVELGTGGAYNEQFF	TGCAGCGTTGAATTAGGGACAGGGGGTGCCTACAATGAGCAGTTCTTC	TRBV29-1	TRBJ2-1	TRBD1	NA
CASSEGRDSPLHF	TGTGCCAGCAGTGAAGGGCGGGATTCACCCCTCCACTTT	TRBV2	TRBJ1-6	NA	NA
CSVQGTEAFF	TGCAGCGTGCAGGGCACTGAAGCTTTCTTT	TRBV29-1	TRBJ1-1	NA	NA
CASSQTGNTEAFF	TGCGCCAGCAGCCAAACGGGGAACACTGAAGCTTTCTTT	TRBV4-1	TRBJ1-1	NA	few
CASSFAEHSGNTIYF	TGTGCCAGCAGCTTCGCAGAACACTCTGGAAACACCATATATTTT	TRBV5-6	TRBJ1-3	NA	NA
CASGKERGGSYNEQFF	TGTGCCAGCGGGAAAGAGCGGGGGGGATCCTACAATGAGCAGTTCTTC	TRBV4-2	TRBJ2-1	TRBD2	NA
CASSRDRETQYF	TGTGCCAGCAGCAGGGACAGAGAGACCCAGTACTTC	TRBV2	TRBJ2-5	TRBD1	NA